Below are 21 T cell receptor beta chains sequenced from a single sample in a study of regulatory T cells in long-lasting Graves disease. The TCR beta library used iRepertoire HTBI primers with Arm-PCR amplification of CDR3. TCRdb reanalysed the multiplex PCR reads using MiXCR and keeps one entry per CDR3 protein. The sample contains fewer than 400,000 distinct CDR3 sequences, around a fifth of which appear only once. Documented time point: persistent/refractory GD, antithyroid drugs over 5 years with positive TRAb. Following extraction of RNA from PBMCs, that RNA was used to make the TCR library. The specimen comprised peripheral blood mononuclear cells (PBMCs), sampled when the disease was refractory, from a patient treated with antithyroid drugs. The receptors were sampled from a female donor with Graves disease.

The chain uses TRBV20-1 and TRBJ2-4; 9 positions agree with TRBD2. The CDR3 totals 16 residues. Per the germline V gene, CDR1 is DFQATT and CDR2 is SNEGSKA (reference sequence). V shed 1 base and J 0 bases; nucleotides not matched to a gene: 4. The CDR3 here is CSARALAGLAKNIQYF. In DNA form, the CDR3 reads TGCAGTGCTAGAGCTCTAGCGGGGCTAGCCAAAAACATTCAGTACTTC.

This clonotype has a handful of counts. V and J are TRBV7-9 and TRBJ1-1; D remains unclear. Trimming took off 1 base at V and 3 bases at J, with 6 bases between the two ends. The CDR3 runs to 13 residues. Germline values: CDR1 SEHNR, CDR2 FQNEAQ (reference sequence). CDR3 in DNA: TGTGCCAGCAGCTTAGGAAAGTACACTGAAGCTTTCTTT. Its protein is CASSLGKYTEAFF.

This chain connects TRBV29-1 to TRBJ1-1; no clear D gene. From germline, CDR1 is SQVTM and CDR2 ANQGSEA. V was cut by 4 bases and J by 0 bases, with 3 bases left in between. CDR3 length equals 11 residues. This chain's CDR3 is CSVVLNTEAFF. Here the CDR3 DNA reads TGCAGCGTTGTTTTGAACACTGAAGCTTTCTTT.

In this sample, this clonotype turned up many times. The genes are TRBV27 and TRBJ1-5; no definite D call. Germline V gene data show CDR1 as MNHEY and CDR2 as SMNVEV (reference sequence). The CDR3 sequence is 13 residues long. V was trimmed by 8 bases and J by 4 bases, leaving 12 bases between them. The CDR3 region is CASAPTWNQPQHF. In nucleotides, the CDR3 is TGTGCCAGCGCTCCTACATGGAATCAGCCCCAGCATTTT.

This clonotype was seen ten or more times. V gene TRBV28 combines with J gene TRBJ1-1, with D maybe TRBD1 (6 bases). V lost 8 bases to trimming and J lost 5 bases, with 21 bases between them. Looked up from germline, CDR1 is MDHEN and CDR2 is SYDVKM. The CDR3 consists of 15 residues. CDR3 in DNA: TGTGCCAGCCCTCCTCAACAGGGAGCGATGACTGAAGCTTTCTTT. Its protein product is CASPPQQGAMTEAFF.

The CDR3 DNA reads as TGTGCCAGCAGTTTAGAGGGTTACCATGAGCAGTTCTTC. This gives the protein CASSLEGYHEQFF. The chain combines TRBV27 with TRBJ2-1, with TRBD2 as a possible D gene (5 bases). The CDR3 spans 13 residues. The ends were cut back, 2 bases at V and 8 bases at J, with 10 bases in the middle. Per the germline V gene, CDR1 is MNHEY and CDR2 is SMNVEV (reference sequence).

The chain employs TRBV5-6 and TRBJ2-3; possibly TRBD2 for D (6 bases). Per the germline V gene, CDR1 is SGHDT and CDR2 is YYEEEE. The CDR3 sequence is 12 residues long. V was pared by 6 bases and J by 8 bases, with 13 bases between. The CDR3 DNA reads TGTGCCAGCACCATTATGGGAGGTACGCAGTATTTT. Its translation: CASTIMGGTQYF.

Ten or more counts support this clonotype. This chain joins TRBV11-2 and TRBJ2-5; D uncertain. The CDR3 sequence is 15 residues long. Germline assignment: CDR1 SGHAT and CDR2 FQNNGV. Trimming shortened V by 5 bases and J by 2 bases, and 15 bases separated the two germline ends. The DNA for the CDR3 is TGTGCCAGCAGCCTGACGACGGCAGAACAAGAGACCCAGTACTTC. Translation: CASSLTTAEQETQYF. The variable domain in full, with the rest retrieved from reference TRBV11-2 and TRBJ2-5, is EAGVAQSPRYKIIEKRQSVAFWCNPISGHATLYWYQQILGQGPKLLIQFQNNGVVDDSQLPKDRFSAERLKGVDSTLKIQPAKLEDSAVYLCASSLTTAEQETQYFGPGTRLLVL.

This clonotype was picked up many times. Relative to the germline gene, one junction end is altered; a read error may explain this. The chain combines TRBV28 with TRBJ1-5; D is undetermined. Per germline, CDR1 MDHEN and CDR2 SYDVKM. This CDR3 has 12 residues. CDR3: CASSNSWRRPLF. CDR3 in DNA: TGTGCCAGCAGTAACTCGTGGCGGCGGCCTCTTTTT. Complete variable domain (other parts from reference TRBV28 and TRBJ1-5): DVKVTQSSRYLVKRTGEKVFLECVQDMDHENMFWYRQDPGLGLRLIYFSYDVKMKEKGDIPEGYSVSREKKERFSLILESASTNQTSMYLCASSNSWRRPLFGDGTRLSIL.

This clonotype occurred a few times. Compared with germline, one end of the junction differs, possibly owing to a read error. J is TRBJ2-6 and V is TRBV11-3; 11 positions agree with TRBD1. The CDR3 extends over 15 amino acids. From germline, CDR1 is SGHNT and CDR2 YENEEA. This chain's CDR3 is CASSLVEDRGRPLSF. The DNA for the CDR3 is TGTGCCAGCAGCTTAGTCGAGGACAGGGGGCGCCCCCTGTCTTTC.

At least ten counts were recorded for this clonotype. The CDR3 spells CASSSAGPEMGTEAFF. CDR3 sequence (DNA): TGTGCCAGCAGTTCCGCAGGGCCTGAAATGGGCACTGAAGCTTTCTTT. This chain uses TRBV28 with TRBJ1-1, with a tentative D call TRBD1 (5 bases). Germline CDR1 MDHEN, CDR2 SYDVKM. This CDR3 spans 16 amino acids. Trimming removed 4 bases from V and 4 bases from J, with 19 bases in between.

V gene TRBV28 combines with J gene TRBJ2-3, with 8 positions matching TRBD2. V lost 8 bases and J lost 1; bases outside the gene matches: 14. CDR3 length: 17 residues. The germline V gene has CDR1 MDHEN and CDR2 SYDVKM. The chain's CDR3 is CASHSVPGRAGTDTQYF. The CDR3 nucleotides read TGTGCCAGCCACTCCGTCCCCGGGAGGGCCGGCACAGATACGCAGTATTTT.

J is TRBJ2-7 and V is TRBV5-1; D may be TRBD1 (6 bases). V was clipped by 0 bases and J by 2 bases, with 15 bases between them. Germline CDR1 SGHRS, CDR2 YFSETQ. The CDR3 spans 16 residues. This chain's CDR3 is CASSLVQGRFPYEQYF. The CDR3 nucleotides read TGCGCCAGCAGCTTGGTACAGGGCCGATTTCCCTACGAGCAGTACTTC.

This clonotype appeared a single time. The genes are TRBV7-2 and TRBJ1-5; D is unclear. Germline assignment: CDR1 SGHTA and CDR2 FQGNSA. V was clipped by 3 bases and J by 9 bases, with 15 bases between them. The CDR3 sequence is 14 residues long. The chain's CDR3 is CASSFPGTVWPQHF. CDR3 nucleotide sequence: TGTGCCAGCAGCTTCCCCGGCACGGTATGGCCCCAGCATTTT. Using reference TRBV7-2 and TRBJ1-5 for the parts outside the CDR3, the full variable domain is GAGVSQSPSNKVTEKGKDVELRCDPISGHTALYWYRQSLGQGLEFLIYFQGNSAPDKSGLPSDRFSAERTGGSVSTLTIQRTQQEDSAVYLCASSFPGTVWPQHFGDGTRLSIL.

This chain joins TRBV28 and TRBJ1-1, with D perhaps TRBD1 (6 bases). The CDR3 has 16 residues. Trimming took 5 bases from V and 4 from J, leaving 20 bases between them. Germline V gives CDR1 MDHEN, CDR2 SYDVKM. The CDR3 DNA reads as TGTGCCAGCAGTGCCCGGGGGCGGGCTCAGATCACTGAAGCTTTCTTT. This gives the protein CASSARGRAQITEAFF.

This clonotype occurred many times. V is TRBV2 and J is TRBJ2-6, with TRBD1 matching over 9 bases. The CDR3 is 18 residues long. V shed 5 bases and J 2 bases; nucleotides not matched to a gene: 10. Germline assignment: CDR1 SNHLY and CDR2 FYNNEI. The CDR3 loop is CASSLRDRVSPGANVLTF. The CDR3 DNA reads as TGTGCCAGCAGTCTCCGGGACAGGGTTTCCCCTGGGGCCAACGTCCTGACTTTC.

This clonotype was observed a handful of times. The CDR3 region has the DNA TGTGCCAGCAGTTTGACAGGGTACCACGAGCAGTACTTC. It is translated as CASSLTGYHEQYF. This chain links TRBV27 with TRBJ2-7, with TRBD1 identical over 7 bases. The CDR3 runs to 13 residues. Per the germline V gene, CDR1 is MNHEY and CDR2 is SMNVEV (reference sequence). With V trimmed by 3 bases and J by 5 bases, 4 bases remained unmatched.

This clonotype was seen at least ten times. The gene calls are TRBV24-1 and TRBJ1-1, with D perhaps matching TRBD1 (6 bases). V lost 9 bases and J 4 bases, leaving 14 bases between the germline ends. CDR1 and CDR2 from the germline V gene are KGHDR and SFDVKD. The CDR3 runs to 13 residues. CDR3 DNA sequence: TGTGCCACCCGGCGGGGGCCGGGCACTGAAGCTTTCTTT. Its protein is CATRRGPGTEAFF.

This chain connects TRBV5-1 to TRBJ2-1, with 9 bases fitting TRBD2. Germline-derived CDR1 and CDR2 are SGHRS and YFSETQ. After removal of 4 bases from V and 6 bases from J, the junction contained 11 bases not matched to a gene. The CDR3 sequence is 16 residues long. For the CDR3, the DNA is TGCGCCAGCAGCACCTCCGGGACTAGCTTCGTCAATGAGCAGTTCTTC. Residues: CASSTSGTSFVNEQFF.

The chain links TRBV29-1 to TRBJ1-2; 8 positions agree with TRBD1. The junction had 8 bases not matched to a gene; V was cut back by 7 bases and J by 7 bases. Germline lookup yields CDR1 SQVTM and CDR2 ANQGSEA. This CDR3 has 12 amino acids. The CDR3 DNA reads TGCAGCGATTGGACAGGGCGGAGTGGCTACACCTTC. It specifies CSDWTGRSGYTF.

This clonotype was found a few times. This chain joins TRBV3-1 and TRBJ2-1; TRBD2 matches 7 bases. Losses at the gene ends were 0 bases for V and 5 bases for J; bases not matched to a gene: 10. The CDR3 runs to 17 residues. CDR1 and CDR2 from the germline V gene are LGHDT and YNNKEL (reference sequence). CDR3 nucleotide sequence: TGTGCCAGCAGCCAAGATCTCCTAGCGGTGATGAACAATGAGCAGTTCTTC. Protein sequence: CASSQDLLAVMNNEQFF.